The table lists the clone carrying this T cell receptor (beta chain) with a few counts. The data were taken from a study of T cells in Graves' hyperthyroidism and ophthalmopathy. On the study more broadly: Peripheral blood was drawn at first diagnosis, prior to all treatment.

RNA transcripts gave rise to amplified TCR beta CDR3 regions. The study used the HTBI primer set for a first-round RT-PCR of the TCR CDR3. One entry per CDR3 protein, called by TCRdb with MiXCR from the multiplex PCR reads. The sample gives hundreds of thousands of distinct CDR3 sequences, 16% of which show up once; approximately 20% is in the top ten. V was pared by 11 bases and J by 5 bases, with 14 bases of the junction left unmatched. The CDR3 extends over 15 amino acids. Germline CDR1 reads MNHEY; CDR2 reads SVGEGT. The sample comprised blood. The source of this sequence is a woman in her late teens or twenties with Graves' hyperthyroidism. The rearrangement links TRBV6-2 or TRBV6-3 to TRBJ1-5; TRBD1 matches 8 bases. The CDR3 DNA follows: TGTGCCGACCCAGGGGGCGCGGAGGCTCATCAGCCCCAGCATTTT. Its protein is CADPGGAEAHQPQHF.